This TCR beta chain was sequenced during a study of identical twins. CDR1 is MNHNS, CDR2 SASEGT, per germline. Trimming removed 0 bases at V and 0 bases at J, with 9 bases between. CDR3 length equals 16 residues. General observations from the study: Possibly, invariant MAIT and iNKT cells partly confounded zero-insertion analyses. Modelling approaches yielded underestimates of out-of-frame TCR alpha sharing between monozygotic twins. Where beta out-of-frame sequences were concerned, excess twin sharing was weaker.

TCRdb re-derived calls from the 5' RACE reads in MiXCR, one entry per CDR3 protein. This repertoire shows hundreds of thousands of distinct CDR3 sequences, roughly an eighth found once; its top ten account for around 1.5%. Comments on this clonotype: Its cognate antigen is unknown.

The sample was also linked to a second study, of yellow fever vaccine responses in identical twins. This second study says: Twins reportedly appeared to share part of their vaccine T cell response while keeping part individual.

This chain joins TRBV6-1 and TRBJ2-1; D is uncertain. Material: PBMCs. This sequence originates from a woman under 30 in good health. CDR3 bases: TGTGCCAGCAGTGAAGCAACCGGTAGCTCCTACAATGAGCAGTTCTTC. Translating it yields CASSEATGSSYNEQFF.